This T cell receptor beta chain was found in a study of blood T cell repertoires in COVID-19. Profiled with immunoSEQ multiplex PCR; TCRdb holds only in-frame clones, not every one. Altogether about 90,000 clones are present, 70% to 90% being singletons, with the ten largest covering more than 1%. The V gene's germline CDR1 is MGHDK and CDR2 SYGVNS. The CDR3 length is 14 residues. This sequence joins TRBV25-1 and TRBJ2-2, with 10 bases matching TRBD1. The receptor comes from an elderly man with active or convalescent COVID-19. The source material was peripheral blood. The chain's CDR3 is CAESGTGDTGELFF. As DNA, the CDR3 is TGTGCAGAGTCGGGGACAGGGGACACCGGGGAGCTGTTTTTT. Drawing the rest from reference TRBV25-1 and TRBJ2-2, the complete variable domain is EADIYQTPRYLVIGTGKKITLECSQTMGHDKMYWYQQDPGMELHLIHYSYGVNSTEKGDLSSESTVSRIRTEHFPLTLESARPSHTSQYLCAESGTGDTGELFFGEGSRLTVL.